The 10 T cell receptor beta chains below come from one sample, sequenced in a study of shared clonotypes between healthy human individuals. Profiling relied on immunoSEQ multiplex PCR, and the TCRdb table lists in-frame clones only, not all of them. The sample has a few million clones; approximately 94% are singletons. Sequenced material: naive CD4+ T cells sorted from blood. Described subset: CD45RA+ positively selected. These receptors came from a man in his late teens or twenties in good health.

The V gene is TRBV7-2, the J gene TRBJ2-3; maybe TRBD2 (5 bases). This CDR3 is built from 13 residues. The V end lost 4 bases, the J end lost 4 bases, and 9 bases lay between the germline ends. Germline lookup yields CDR1 SGHTA and CDR2 FQGNSA. The CDR3 DNA is TGTGCCAGCAGCTCCCCCGGGGCAGATACGCAGTATTTT. Translating it yields CASSSPGADTQYF.

This chain uses TRBV12-5 with TRBJ2-2; D may match TRBD1 or TRBD2 (5 bases each). This CDR3 has 13 residues. The germline gives CDR1 LGHNT, CDR2 FRNRAP. Trimming left V 1 base short and J 8 bases short, with 8 bases between. The CDR3 coding sequence is TGTGCTAGTGGTTTGGCGAGGGGAGGGGAGCTGTTTTTT. Protein sequence: CASGLARGGELFF. The complete variable domain, with remaining parts taken from reference TRBV12-5 and TRBJ2-2, reads DARVTQTPRHKVTEMGQEVTMRCQPILGHNTVFWYRQTMMQGLELLAYFRNRAPLDDSGMPKDRFSAEMPDATLATLKIQPSEPRDSAVYFCASGLARGGELFFGEGSRLTVL.

Concerning this clone: The same CDR3 is also encoded by other DNA sequences in this sample. The chain joins TRBV27 to TRBJ2-3; TRBD1 or TRBD2 may be the D gene (5 bases each). In germline, CDR1 is MNHEY, CDR2 SMNVEV (reference sequence). This CDR3 region has 13 residues. The V gene lost 3 bases and the J gene lost 4 bases, with 8 bases spanning the gap. CDR3 DNA: TGTGCCAGCAGTTTCCGGGGCGCAGATACGCAGTATTTT. Protein product: CASSFRGADTQYF.

This chain connects TRBV30 to TRBJ1-6, with a possible D match to TRBD1 (5 bases). The V and J ends lost 2 bases and 9 bases respectively, with 17 bases between them. The CDR3 length is 15 residues. Germline CDR1 and CDR2: GTSNPN and SVGIG (reference sequence). The CDR3, as DNA: TGTGCCTGGAGTATGGGGGGACGGGGATTTTCACCCCTCCACTTT. This sequence encodes CAWSMGGRGFSPLHF. Based on the CDR3 plus reference TRBV30 and TRBJ1-6, the full variable domain is SQTIHQWPATLVQPVGSPLSLECTVEGTSNPNLYWYRQAAGRGLQLLFYSVGIGQISSEVPQNLSASRPQDRQFILSSKKLLLSDSGFYLCAWSMGGRGFSPLHFGNGTRLTVT.

The J gene is TRBJ1-3, the V gene TRBV11-2; 7 nucleotides align to TRBD1. Germline lookup yields CDR1 SGHAT and CDR2 FQNNGV. The V and J ends lost 5 bases and 10 bases, in that order; junction bases with no gene match: 8. The CDR3 extends over 13 amino acids. The CDR3 DNA reads as TGTGCCAGCAGCCCGGACAGGTCCCCTACCATATATTTT. Translating it yields CASSPDRSPTIYF.

The chain employs TRBV28 and TRBJ1-2, with D maybe TRBD1 (5 bases). The CDR3 consists of 14 residues. With 4 bases removed from V and 4 bases from J, the gap between germline ends came to 13 bases. Germline values: CDR1 MDHEN, CDR2 SYDVKM. This CDR3 is CASSSPGLSYGYTF. The CDR3 nucleotides read TGTGCCAGCAGTTCCCCGGGACTTTCCTATGGCTACACCTTC.

The chain recombines TRBV5-6 with TRBJ2-3; D uncertain. This CDR3 contains 14 residues. Trimming left V 0 bases short and J 2 bases short, with 7 bases between. In germline, CDR1 is SGHDT, CDR2 YYEEEE. CDR3 sequence reads: CASSLELITDTQYF. The CDR3 DNA reads as TGTGCCAGCAGCTTGGAGCTGATCACAGATACGCAGTATTTT.

The V call is TRBV9, the J call TRBJ1-1; D unclear. Germline-derived CDR1 and CDR2 are SGDLS and YYNGEE. There are 15 residues in the CDR3. With 0 bases removed from V and 0 bases from J, the gap between germline ends came to 9 bases. The CDR3 DNA reads as TGTGCCAGCAGCGTAGGCGGGATCATGAACACTGAAGCTTTCTTT. It codes for CASSVGGIMNTEAFF.

The chain couples TRBV29-1 to TRBJ1-2; the match to TRBD1 covers 9 bases. Germline V gene sequence: CDR1 SQVTM, CDR2 ANQGSEA. The CDR3 totals 15 residues. V shed 0 bases, J shed 2 bases, and the junction held 4 bases outside the gene matches. CDR3 DNA sequence: TGCAGCGTTGAAGAGGGGGACAGGGCAAACTATGGCTACACCTTC. Its translation is CSVEEGDRANYGYTF.

The V and J genes are TRBV7-3 and TRBJ2-5, with 7 bases matching TRBD2. Looked up from germline, CDR1 is SGHTA and CDR2 is FQGTGA. Unmatched junction bases numbered 13, after V lost 5 bases and J lost 4 bases. The CDR3 is 16 amino acids. DNA for the CDR3: TGTGCCAGCAGCCCAGGCCCTGAGCGGGGCGGAGAGACCCAGTACTTC. Residues: CASSPGPERGGETQYF.